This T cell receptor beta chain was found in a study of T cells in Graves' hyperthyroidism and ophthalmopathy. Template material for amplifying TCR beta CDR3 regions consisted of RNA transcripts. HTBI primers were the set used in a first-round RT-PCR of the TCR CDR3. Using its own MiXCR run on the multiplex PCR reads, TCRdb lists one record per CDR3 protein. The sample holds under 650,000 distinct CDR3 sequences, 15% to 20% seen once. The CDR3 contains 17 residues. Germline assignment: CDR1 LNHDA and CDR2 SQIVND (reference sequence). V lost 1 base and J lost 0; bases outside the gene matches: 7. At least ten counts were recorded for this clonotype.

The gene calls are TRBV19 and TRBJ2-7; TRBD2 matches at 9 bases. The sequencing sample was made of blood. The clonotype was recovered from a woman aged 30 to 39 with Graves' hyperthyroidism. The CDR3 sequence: CASSIGPGLASSYEQYF. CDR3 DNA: TGTGCCAGTAGTATAGGCCCGGGACTAGCCTCCTCCTACGAGCAGTACTTC.